The sequence of this T cell receptor beta chain was determined in a study of graft-versus-host responses after intestinal transplantation. Only in-frame clones appear in the TCRdb table, and some are missing; sequencing was by immunoSEQ multiplex PCR. The sample lists roughly 100,000 clones, approximately 94% seen once, with roughly 1.2% in the top ten. V lost 3 bases and J 4 bases, leaving 10 bases between the germline ends. The CDR3 consists of 13 residues. In germline, CDR1 is SGHAT, CDR2 FQNNGV. About this clone itself: The antigen is undetermined.

Sequences were derived from unstimulated CD8+ T cells sorted from spleen or lymph node cells, sampled before intestinal transplant. This TCR derives from a human donor who received an intestinal transplant. The rearrangement joins TRBV11-2 to TRBJ2-7; TRBD2 might be the D (5 bases). The CDR3 region has the DNA TGTGCCAGCAGCTTGTATACGGGGTACGAGCAGTACTTC. It translates to CASSLYTGYEQYF.